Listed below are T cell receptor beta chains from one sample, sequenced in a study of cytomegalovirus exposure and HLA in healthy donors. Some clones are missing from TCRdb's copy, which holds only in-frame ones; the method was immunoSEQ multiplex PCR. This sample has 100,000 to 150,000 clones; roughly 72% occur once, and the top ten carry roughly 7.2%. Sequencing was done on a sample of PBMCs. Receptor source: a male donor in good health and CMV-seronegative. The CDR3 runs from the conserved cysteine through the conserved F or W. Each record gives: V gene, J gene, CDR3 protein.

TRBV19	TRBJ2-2	CASSISPGQGDSGELFF
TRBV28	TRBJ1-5	CASGRGGSNQPQHF
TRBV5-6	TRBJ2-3	CASSFQRRGGTQYF
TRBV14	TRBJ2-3	CASSQDGNTDTQYF
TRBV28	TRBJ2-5	CASSLTRTQYF
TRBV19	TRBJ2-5	CASSRLAQETQYF
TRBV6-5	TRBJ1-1	CASRPAGGLNTEAFF
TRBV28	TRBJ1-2	CASSNPWAPIEGYTF
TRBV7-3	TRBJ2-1	CASSPRGEGEQFF
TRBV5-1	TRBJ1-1	CASSLVLGAVGGTGGTEAFF
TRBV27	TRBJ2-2	CASRGRQGATGELFF
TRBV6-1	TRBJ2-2	CASNRGNTGELFF
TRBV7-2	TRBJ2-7	CASTQDSSYEQYF
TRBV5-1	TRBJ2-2	CASSFQGGTGELFF
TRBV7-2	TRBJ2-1	CASSLARGVAGVGEQFF
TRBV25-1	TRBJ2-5	CASSESWTGGAETQYF
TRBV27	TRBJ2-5	CASSPLTRTGSYF
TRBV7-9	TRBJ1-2	CASSLEGGGYGYTF
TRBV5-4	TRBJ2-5	CASSLDPGWETQYF
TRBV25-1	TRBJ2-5	CASSEYRTGRQETQYF
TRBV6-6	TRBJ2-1	CASSYGRGQPYNEQFF
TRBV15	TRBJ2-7	CATSKEGQGVYEQYF
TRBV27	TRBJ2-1	CATQGKQGFNEQFF
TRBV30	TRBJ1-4	CAWSEGQGSKKLFF
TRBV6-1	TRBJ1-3	CASSARQGSVGNTIYF
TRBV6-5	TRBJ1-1	CASSYEQGVGTEAFF
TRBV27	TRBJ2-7	CASSPKSGSRSEQYF
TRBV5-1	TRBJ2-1	CASSHQWDRGNNEQFF
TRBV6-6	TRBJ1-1	CASNPMQGVHTEAFF
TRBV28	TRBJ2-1	CASSAPPGQGYNEQFF
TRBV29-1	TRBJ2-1	CSVESGGAHNEQFF
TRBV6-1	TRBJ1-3	CASSVRDSGNTIYF
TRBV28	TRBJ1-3	CASSFRGSGNTIYF
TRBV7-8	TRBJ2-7	CASSSSRSARESYEQYF
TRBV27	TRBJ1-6	CASSLGGRNSPLHF
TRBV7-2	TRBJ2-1	CASSWGAGGGNEQFF
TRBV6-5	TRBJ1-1	CASSYSMARNGEAFF
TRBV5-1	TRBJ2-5	CASSLGTSVIETQYF
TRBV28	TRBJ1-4	CASSLRQGRLKEKLFF
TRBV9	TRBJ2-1	CASSVGDPSSYNEQFF
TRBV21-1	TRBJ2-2	CASSKADTLTGELFF
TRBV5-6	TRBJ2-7	CASSLANREQYF
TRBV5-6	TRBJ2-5	CASSFRGQETQYF
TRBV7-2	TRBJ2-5	CASSAQGAWETQYF
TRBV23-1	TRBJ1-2	CARAPSPTGGYGYTF